The 27 T cell receptor beta chains below were found in one sample sequenced in a study of blood T cell repertoires in COVID-19. Measured with immunoSEQ multiplex PCR; TCRdb has only the in-frame clones, and not every one. The repertoire consists of some 250,000 clones, with 65% to 85% occurring once and the leading ten covering roughly 8.7%. The source material was peripheral blood. The receptors shown here come from a man aged 40-55 years with active or convalescent COVID-19.

The chain joins TRBV28 to TRBJ1-2, with D possibly TRBD1 on 6 matching bases. Germline loops: CDR1 MDHEN, CDR2 SYDVKM. The CDR3 runs to 13 residues. The V end was cut by 7 bases, the J end by 6 bases, with 15 bases between. The CDR3 here is CASNRGGFHGYTF. The DNA of the CDR3 is TGTGCCAGCAATAGAGGGGGATTTCATGGCTACACCTTC.

This clone showed up just once. J is TRBJ2-5 and V is TRBV18; 8 bases align to TRBD1. Germline CDR1 and CDR2: KGHSH and LQKENI. Trimming cost V 4 bases and J 2 bases; bases outside gene matches: 6. The CDR3 contains 15 residues. This CDR3 is CASSRQGAAQETQYF. In DNA form, the CDR3 reads TGTGCCAGCTCACGGCAGGGGGCCGCTCAAGAGACCCAGTACTTC.

This clone has more than one count but fewer than ten. The gene calls are TRBV11-2 and TRBJ2-3; 10 bases are a match to TRBD2. The V gene's germline CDR1 is SGHAT and CDR2 FQNNGV. Trimming cost V 0 bases and J 6 bases; bases outside gene matches: 9. The CDR3 covers 17 residues. CDR3 DNA sequence: TGTGCCAGCAGCTTAGATACGAGCGGGAGGGCCACTGATACGCAGTATTTT. It yields the protein CASSLDTSGRATDTQYF.

This clone was detected many times. This CDR3 reads CASSSGTNQNQAFF. DNA of the CDR3: TGCGCCAGCAGCTCCGGGACAAACCAGAATCAAGCTTTCTTT. The chain carries TRBV10-1 and TRBJ1-1; possibly TRBD1 for D (6 bases). Germline V CDR1 and CDR2: WNHNN, SYGVQD (reference sequence). The CDR3 loop spans 14 amino acids. Trimming removed 6 bases from V and 9 bases from J, with 20 bases in between.

Comment on this clone: The sample has other DNA sequences that encode this CDR3 too. The chain couples TRBV6-5 to TRBJ1-1; a weak D match, TRBD1 (6 bases). Trimming pared 2 bases from V and 1 base from J, leaving 8 bases between. The CDR3 extends over 14 amino acids. The germline CDR1 and CDR2 sequences are MNHEY and SVGAGI. Here the CDR3 DNA reads TGTGCCAGCAGTTACACAGGGCGGAACACTGAAGCTTTCTTT. The encoded protein is CASSYTGRNTEAFF.

The J gene is TRBJ1-6, the V gene TRBV27; no clear D gene. CDR3 length: 13 amino acids. Germline CDR1 and CDR2: MNHEY and SMNVEV (reference sequence). Trimming left V 5 bases short and J 11 bases short, with 13 bases between. This CDR3 is CASSRQDGTPLHF. CDR3 sequence (DNA): TGTGCCAGCAGTCGTCAGGACGGGACACCCCTCCACTTT.

The rearrangement links TRBV7-8 to TRBJ2-2; the D is unclear. The germline CDR1 and CDR2 sequences are SGHVS and FQNEAQ. The CDR3 extends over 13 amino acids. V lost 5 bases and J lost 9, with 13 bases in between. The CDR3 region has the DNA TGTGCCAGCAGCCTAGACTTGCGGAGGGAGCTGTTTTTT. This codes for CASSLDLRRELFF.

V is TRBV6-5 and J is TRBJ2-1, with 9 nucleotides matching TRBD2. CDR3 size: 16 residues. Germline CDR1 MNHEY, CDR2 SVGAGI. The junction had 13 bases not matched to a gene; V was cut back by 4 bases and J by 9 bases. CDR3 loop: CASSSDGAGGPREQFF. The CDR3 nucleotides are TGTGCCAGCAGTTCCGATGGGGCGGGGGGGCCGCGTGAGCAGTTCTTC.

The chain combines TRBV5-1 with TRBJ2-7; a weak D match, TRBD2 (6 bases). Trimming stripped 7 bases from V and 2 bases from J, with 28 bases between. Germline CDR1 and CDR2: SGHRS and YFSETQ. This CDR3 spans 18 amino acids. The CDR3 bases are TGCGCCAGCTTTATCGCGGGGACCGTATGTAAGAAAACCTACGAGCAGTACTTC. Its translation is CASFIAGTVCKKTYEQYF.

The gene calls are TRBV19 and TRBJ1-2; perhaps TRBD1 as D (5 bases). V was shortened by 3 bases and J by 0 bases, with 8 bases between the two germline ends. This CDR3 has 14 amino acids. The germline V gene encodes CDR1 LNHDA and CDR2 SQIVND (reference sequence). CDR3 in amino acids: CASSISRANYGYTF. CDR3 bases: TGTGCCAGTAGTATTTCCAGGGCTAACTATGGCTACACCTTC.

This clone was picked up one time. This chain joins TRBV19 and TRBJ1-4; no firm D call. Trimming took off 4 bases at V and 8 bases at J, with 20 bases between the two ends. CDR1 LNHDA and CDR2 SQIVND come from the germline V gene (reference sequence). The CDR3 contains 16 residues. CDR3 sequence (DNA): TGTGCCAGTAGTACCATTTCCGGGATCTCCAAGGAAAAACTGTTTTTT. It specifies CASSTISGISKEKLFF.

This clone was counted once. The V and J genes are TRBV29-1 and TRBJ1-5, with D possibly TRBD1 on 5 matching bases. V lost 1 base and J lost 7, with 11 bases in between. This CDR3 is built from 13 residues. CDR1 and CDR2 (germline): SQVTM, ANQGSEA. The CDR3 reads CSVEGTKGQPQHF. The CDR3 nucleotides read TGCAGCGTTGAAGGGACCAAGGGGCAGCCCCAGCATTTT.

The chain recombines TRBV2 with TRBJ2-5; D is unresolved. Germline CDR1 SNHLY, CDR2 FYNNEI. This CDR3 is 15 amino acids long. Trimming shortened V by 3 bases and J by 2 bases, and 13 bases separated the two germline ends. The DNA for the CDR3 is TGTGCCAGCAGTGAGGTGGGCGTAGTACAAGAGACCCAGTACTTC. This codes for CASSEVGVVQETQYF.

The chain couples TRBV6-5 to TRBJ2-5; a possible D gene is TRBD2 (5 bases). The V end lost 6 bases, the J end lost 7 bases, and 9 bases lay between the germline ends. The CDR3 extends over 11 amino acids. Looked up from germline, CDR1 is MNHEY and CDR2 is SVGAGI. This CDR3 reads CASSRAGTQYF. The CDR3 nucleotides are TGTGCCAGCAGCCGCGCGGGGACCCAGTACTTC.

This clone occurred once. The genes are TRBV2 and TRBJ1-1; D remains unclear. Germline assignment: CDR1 SNHLY and CDR2 FYNNEI. V was pared by 3 bases and J by 8 bases, with 13 bases between. The CDR3 runs to 13 residues. This CDR3 is CASSDPGKVEAFF. The CDR3 DNA follows: TGTGCCAGCAGTGACCCCGGGAAAGTAGAAGCTTTCTTT.

The chain links TRBV5-4 to TRBJ2-7; the D gene is possibly TRBD1 (6 bases). Germline V lookup: CDR1 SGHNT, CDR2 YYREEE (reference sequence). The CDR3 contains 15 residues. V lost 1 base, J lost 2 bases, and 13 bases lay in between. This CDR3 reads CASSLRGQGTYEQYF. The CDR3, as DNA: TGTGCCAGCAGCTTGAGAGGGCAGGGGACCTACGAGCAGTACTTC.

The V gene is TRBV7-2, the J gene TRBJ2-2, with 9 bases fitting TRBD2. The V and J ends lost 3 bases and 0 bases, in that order; junction bases with no gene match: 2. The CDR3 runs to 16 residues. Germline V CDR1 and CDR2: SGHTA, FQGNSA. For the CDR3, the DNA is TGTGCCAGCAGCTTTAGCGGGGGCACGAACACCGGGGAGCTGTTTTTT. Its protein is CASSFSGGTNTGELFF.

V gene TRBV6-1 combines with J gene TRBJ1-5, with D possibly TRBD1 on 5 matching bases. The germline V gene has CDR1 MNHNS and CDR2 SASEGT. V was trimmed by 4 bases and J by 1 base, leaving 14 bases between them. The CDR3 spans 16 residues. CDR3 loop: CASSGVGGTSNQPQHF. In DNA, the CDR3 is TGTGCCAGCAGTGGGGTTGGAGGGACCAGCAATCAGCCCCAGCATTTT.

Concerning this clone: One junction end disagrees with the germline gene, perhaps due to a read error. This chain uses TRBV5-1 with TRBJ1-2; D possibly corresponds to TRBD1 (5 bases). CDR1 and CDR2 (germline): SGHRS, YFSETQ. CDR3 size: 11 residues. CDR3 in amino acids: CASRRDYGYTF. CDR3 DNA sequence: TGCGCCAGCCGCAGGGACTACGGCTACACCTTC.

The sample holds one count of this clone. CDR3 nucleotides: TGTGCCAGCAGCCAAACAGGGGATACTGGCTACACCTTC. It is translated as CASSQTGDTGYTF. The chain carries TRBV3-1 (or the pseudogene TRBV3-2) and TRBJ1-2; TRBD1 aligns across 7 bases. The V segment lost 2 bases and the J segment 7 bases; nucleotides outside the gene matches: 4. Germline CDR1 LGHDT, CDR2 YNNKEL (reference sequence). The CDR3 runs to 13 residues.

The chain uses TRBV24-1 and TRBJ2-1; TRBD1 matches at 10 bases. Germline V gene data show CDR1 as KGHDR and CDR2 as SFDVKD. The junction had 9 bases not matched to a gene; V was cut back by 6 bases and J by 5 bases. This CDR3 region has 16 residues. DNA for the CDR3: TGTGCCACCAGTCCTTGGGGGACAGGGGAGAACAATGAGCAGTTCTTC. Amino acid sequence: CATSPWGTGENNEQFF.

This clone was found many times. The chain joins TRBV7-9 to TRBJ1-4, with D uncertain. V lost 5 bases and J lost 0, with 19 bases in between. This CDR3 has 18 residues. Germline V gives CDR1 SEHNR, CDR2 FQNEAQ (reference sequence). CDR3 in amino acids: CASSPGLALGSTNEKLFF. CDR3 nucleotide sequence: TGTGCCAGCAGCCCCGGCCTAGCCCTCGGGTCAACTAATGAAAAACTGTTTTTT.

V is TRBV21-1 and J is TRBJ1-5; the table's D gene call, TRBD1, was not cross checked with the DNA. TRBV21-1 has pseudogene status. This CDR3 is built from 17 residues. CDR3 coding DNA: TGTGCCAGCAGCGGGCAGGGAGACAGGTACTTTAATCAGCCCCAGCATTTT. This encodes CASSGQGDRYFNQPQHF.

The chain has TRBV11-3 and TRBJ2-7, with D unclear. Germline V gene data show CDR1 as SGHNT and CDR2 as YENEEA. V shed 0 bases and J shed 4 bases, with 10 bases lying between them. The CDR3 covers 14 residues. DNA for the CDR3: TGTGCCAGCAGCTTAGAGGGTTTGAGGTACGAGCAGTACTTC. Amino acid sequence: CASSLEGLRYEQYF. The full variable domain, rest sourced from reference TRBV11-3 and TRBJ2-7, is EAGVVQSPRYKIIEKKQPVAFWCNPISGHNTLYWYLQNLGQGPELLIRYENEEAVDDSQLPKDRFSAERLKGVDSTLKIQPAELGDSAVYLCASSLEGLRYEQYFGPGTRLTVT.

This clone has only a few counts. The V gene is TRBV28, the J gene TRBJ1-1; D call uncertain. CDR3 size: 11 residues. Looked up from germline, CDR1 is MDHEN and CDR2 is SYDVKM. Trimming cost V 5 bases and J 9 bases, with 10 bases left between them. The CDR3, as DNA: TGTGCCAGCAGTAACACAGTTAAAGCTTTCTTT. This sequence encodes CASSNTVKAFF.

The chain carries TRBV4-1 and TRBJ1-3; 8 bases are a match to TRBD1. The germline V gene encodes CDR1 MGHRA and CDR2 YSYEKL. Germline trimming cut 4 bases from V and 4 bases from J; bases unmatched to any gene: 9. CDR3 size: 16 residues. The CDR3 DNA is TGCGCCAGCAGCCCGAAGGACAGGGTGAACGGAAACACCATATATTTT. Protein sequence: CASSPKDRVNGNTIYF.

The rearrangement uses TRBV3-1 (or the pseudogene TRBV3-2) and TRBJ1-1; D ambiguous. The ends were cut back, 0 bases at V and 4 bases at J, with 12 bases in the middle. Germline assignment: CDR1 LGHDT and CDR2 YNNKEL (reference sequence). The CDR3 totals 15 residues. CDR3 protein: CASSQEFPGPTEAFF. The CDR3 coding sequence is TGTGCCAGCAGCCAAGAGTTTCCAGGTCCCACTGAAGCTTTCTTT.